The 3 T cell receptor beta chains listed next were all sequenced from one sample in a study of graft-versus-host responses after intestinal transplantation. Measured with immunoSEQ multiplex PCR; TCRdb has only the in-frame clones, and not every one. Of about 63,000 clones listed, about 89% were seen once; the top ten hold less than 2%. Lymphocytes from graft epithelium and lamina propria were isolated. This specimen consisted of ileum tissue, obtained roughly 54 weeks after transplant. These receptors all come from a human patient who received an intestinal transplant, so some T cells may come from the graft donor.

The chain uses TRBV27 and TRBJ2-7, with 10 nucleotides matching TRBD2. This CDR3 is 15 amino acids long. Germline values: CDR1 MNHEY, CDR2 SMNVEV (reference sequence). The V gene end was trimmed by 3 bases and the J gene end by 2 bases; junction bases not matched to a gene: 4. The CDR3 protein is CASSFVAGGTYEQYF. The CDR3 DNA is TGTGCCAGCAGTTTTGTAGCGGGAGGAACCTACGAGCAGTACTTC.

The chain couples TRBV5-1 to TRBJ2-2, with 8 bases identical to TRBD2. The CDR3 is 15 amino acids. V gave up 3 bases and J gave up 4 bases; unmatched junction bases: 5. Germline assignment: CDR1 SGHRS and CDR2 YFSETQ. This CDR3 reads CASSWGLDTTGELFF. The DNA of the CDR3 is TGCGCCAGCAGCTGGGGACTAGATACCACCGGGGAGCTGTTTTTT. The entire variable domain, with the rest obtained from reference TRBV5-1 and TRBJ2-2, is as follows: KAGVTQTPRYLIKTRGQQVTLSCSPISGHRSVSWYQQTPGQGLQFLFEYFSETQRNKGNFPGRFSGRQFSNSRSEMNVSTLELGDSALYLCASSWGLDTTGELFFGEGSRLTVL.

The CDR3 DNA sequence: TGTGCCAGCACTCCGGACAGGGGCAATCAGCCCCAGCATTTT. It codes for CASTPDRGNQPQHF. The J gene is TRBJ1-5, the V gene TRBV2; 8 bases align to TRBD1. Trimming took 7 bases from V and 2 from J; bases not matched to a gene: 4. This CDR3 has 14 residues. In germline, CDR1 is SNHLY, CDR2 FYNNEI.